This T cell receptor beta chain was captured by sequencing in a study of blood T cells in healthy people across ages. With a J-beta primer mix and a sample-barcoded 5' primer, a second PCR ran about 7 to 12 cycles. TCRdb re-derived calls from the 5' RACE reads in MiXCR, one entry per CDR3 protein. The table has about a million distinct CDR3 sequences, roughly 52% seen once. This CDR3 spans 12 amino acids. Germline loops: CDR1 LGHDT, CDR2 YNNKEL (reference sequence). The sequence was collected from a man aged 25-45 years in good health. Sequences were obtained from blood. The chain recombines TRBV3-1 with TRBJ2-1; tentative D call: TRBD2 (5 bases). The DNA end is more similar to TRBJ2-7, so the J call may be wrong. This chain's CDR3 is CASSPPGNEQYF. CDR3 coding DNA: TGTGCCAGCAGCCCTCCCGGGAATGAGCAGTACTTC.